These 2 T cell receptor beta chains were sequenced from one sample in a study of cytomegalovirus exposure and HLA in healthy donors. Assay used: immunoSEQ multiplex PCR; TCRdb lists only in-frame clones, some missing. The sample has about 160,000 clones; just under 90% are singletons. Sequenced input: PBMCs. The receptor source for this set is a woman between 18 and 29 years old in good health and CMV-seropositive.

CDR3 loop: CASSKQGASNQPQHF. The DNA for the CDR3 is TGTGCCAGCAGCAAACAGGGGGCGAGCAATCAGCCCCAGCATTTT. The chain has TRBV21-1 and TRBJ1-5; the D call TRBD1 from the table was never checked on the DNA. TRBV21-1 is deemed a pseudogene. The CDR3 is 15 residues long.

The gene calls are TRBV5-6 and TRBJ1-3; D is possibly TRBD1 (6 bases). Trimming left V 0 bases short and J 0 bases short, with 7 bases between. The germline CDR1 and CDR2 sequences are SGHDT and YYEEEE. CDR3 length equals 15 residues. CDR3 sequence (DNA): TGTGCCAGCAGCTTGGCAGGGGCCTCTGGAAACACCATATATTTT. This codes for CASSLAGASGNTIYF.